The TCR beta chain under discussion was sequenced for a study of identical twins. Study-level points and caveats: Without tracking the same donors, conclusions rested on cross-sectional statistical analysis. Twins showed weaker excess sharing in their beta out-of-frame sequences.

TCRdb passed the 5' RACE reads through MiXCR, listing each CDR3 protein once. This table holds around 1.7 million distinct CDR3 sequences, about 32% found once. In regard to this clonotype: Its antigen is not known.

Per the germline V gene, CDR1 is MNHEY and CDR2 is SVGAGI. Trimming removed 7 bases at V and 10 bases at J, with 20 bases between. The CDR3 runs to 14 residues. This TCR derives from a newborn girl in good health. The specimen sequenced was cord blood. The chain recombines TRBV6-5 with TRBJ2-1; either TRBD1 or TRBD2 may fit D (5 bases each). CDR3: CASNNEGSNYEQFF. CDR3 nucleotides: TGTGCCAGCAACAACGAGGGGTCTAACTACGAGCAGTTCTTC.